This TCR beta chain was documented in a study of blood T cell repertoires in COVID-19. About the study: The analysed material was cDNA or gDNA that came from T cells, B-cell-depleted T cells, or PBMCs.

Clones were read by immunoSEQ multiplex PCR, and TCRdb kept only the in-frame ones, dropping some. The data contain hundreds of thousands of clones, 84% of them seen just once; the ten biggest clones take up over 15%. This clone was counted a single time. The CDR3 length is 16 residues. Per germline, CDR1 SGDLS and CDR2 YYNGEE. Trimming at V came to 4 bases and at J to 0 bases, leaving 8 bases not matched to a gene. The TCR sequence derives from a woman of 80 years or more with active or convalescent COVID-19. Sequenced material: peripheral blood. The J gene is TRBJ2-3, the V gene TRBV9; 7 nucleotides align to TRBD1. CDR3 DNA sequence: TGTGCCAGCAGCTTCCAATCGGGACAGAGCACAGATACGCAGTATTTT. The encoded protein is CASSFQSGQSTDTQYF.